The rows below give T cell receptor beta chains drawn from one sample of a study of blood T cell repertoires in COVID-19. Some clones are missing from TCRdb's copy, which holds only in-frame ones; the method was immunoSEQ multiplex PCR. The data show under 150,000 clones, with 90% seen just once and around 3.8% held by the top ten. The specimen sequenced was peripheral blood. Receptors were obtained from a man in his fifties or sixties with active COVID-19. CDR3s include the opening cysteine and the closing phenylalanine or tryptophan. D genes are given only for firm matches. Not every row has a clone size; where given, it reads once, few, many or a size class.

abundance,d_gene,j_gene,len,v_gene,CDR3aa,CDR3nt
-,TRBD1,TRBJ1-2,16,TRBV28,CASRPQGRSANYGYTF,TGTGCCAGCAGGCCACAGGGGCGCTCAGCTAACTATGGCTACACCTTC
-,-,TRBJ1-2,13,TRBV6-6,CASTKDRNYGYTF,TGTGCCAGCACTAAAGACAGAAACTATGGCTACACCTTC
-,TRBD1,TRBJ1-2,15,TRBV6-5,CASRMGQGVGYGYTF,TGTGCCAGCAGGATGGGACAGGGGGTGGGCTATGGCTACACCTTC
-,TRBD1,TRBJ1-5,15,TRBV5-1,CASSLGTGGYQPQHF,TGCGCCAGCAGCTTGGGTACAGGGGGATATCAGCCCCAGCATTTT
-,TRBD1,TRBJ1-6,15,TRBV5-6,CASSLLDRDNSPLHF,TGTGCCAGCAGCCTCCTCGACAGGGACAATTCACCCCTCCACTTT
-,TRBD1,TRBJ1-6,18,TRBV19,CASSHGRTGGSWNSPLHF,TGTGCCAGTAGTCATGGCCGGACAGGGGGCTCCTGGAATTCACCCCTCCACTTT
-,TRBD1,TRBJ1-1,16,TRBV19,CASVQWAGGRNTEAFF,TGTGCCAGTGTTCAGTGGGCAGGGGGTAGGAACACTGAAGCTTTCTTT
-,TRBD2,TRBJ2-5,15,TRBV7-2,CASSLAGGGQETQYF,TGTGCCAGCAGCTTAGCGGGCGGGGGGCAAGAGACCCAGTACTTC
once,-,TRBJ2-1,14,TRBV24-1,CATSDFRGGNEQFF,TGTGCCACCAGTGATTTTCGTGGAGGAAATGAGCAGTTCTTC
-,TRBD2,TRBJ2-1,13,TRBV6-5,CASCLAGDNEQFF,TGTGCCAGCTGCCTAGCGGGGGACAATGAGCAGTTCTTC
-,TRBD1,TRBJ1-3,16,TRBV6-6,CASSRTGGAFGNTIYF,TGTGCCAGCAGTCGAACAGGGGGTGCCTTCGGAAACACCATATATTTT
-,-,TRBJ2-3,12,TRBV29-1,CSVVWGEDTQYF,TGCAGCGTCGTCTGGGGGGAAGATACGCAGTATTTT